This T cell receptor (beta chain) is from a study of cytomegalovirus exposure and HLA in healthy donors. As concerns this clone: The antigen remains undetermined.

Use of 60 Vbeta and 13 Jbeta primers characterized the PCR. Sequenced by immunoSEQ multiplex PCR; TCRdb stores in-frame clones only, minus some. This sample has about 97,000 clones, with 73% found just once. Germline V gene lookup returns CDR1 SGDLS and CDR2 YYNGEE. The CDR3 runs to 13 residues. Trimming shortened V by 4 bases and J by 11 bases, and 13 bases separated the two germline ends. General observations from the study: Among the CMV-associated chains, a few were confirmed in vitro as specific for CMV antigens. The productive fraction for most TCR beta V segments was about 90% or about 30% in an earlier analysis.

This sequence was found in a man aged 35 to 55 in good health and CMV-seronegative. V usage is TRBV9 and J usage is TRBJ1-6, with D possibly matching TRBD1 (5 bases). Sequencing was performed on PBMCs. The CDR3 protein is CASSPTGVTPLHF. The CDR3 DNA follows: TGTGCCAGCAGCCCCACGGGGGTTACACCCCTCCACTTT.